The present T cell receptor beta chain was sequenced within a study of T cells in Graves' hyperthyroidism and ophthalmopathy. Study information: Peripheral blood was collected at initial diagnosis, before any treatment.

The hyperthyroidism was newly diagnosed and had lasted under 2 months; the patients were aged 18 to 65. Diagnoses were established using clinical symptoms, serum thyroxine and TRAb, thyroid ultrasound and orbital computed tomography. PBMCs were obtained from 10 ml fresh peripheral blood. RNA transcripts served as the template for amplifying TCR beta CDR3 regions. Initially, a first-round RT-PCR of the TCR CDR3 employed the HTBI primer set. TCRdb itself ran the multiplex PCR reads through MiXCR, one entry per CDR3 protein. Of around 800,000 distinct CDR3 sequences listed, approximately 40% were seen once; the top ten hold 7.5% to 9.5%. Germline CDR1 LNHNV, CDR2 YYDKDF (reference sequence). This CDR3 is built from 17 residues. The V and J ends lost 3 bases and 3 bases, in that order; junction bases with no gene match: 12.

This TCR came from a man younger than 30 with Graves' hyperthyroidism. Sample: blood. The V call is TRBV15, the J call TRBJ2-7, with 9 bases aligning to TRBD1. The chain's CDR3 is CATSSRAGQGLGYEQYF. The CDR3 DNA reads TGTGCCACCAGCAGTAGAGCGGGACAGGGTCTAGGCTACGAGCAGTACTTC.